This T cell receptor beta chain stems from a study of blood T cell repertoires in COVID-19. Germline CDR1 reads DFQATT; CDR2 reads SNEGSKA (reference sequence). V was cut by 1 base and J by 7 bases, with 7 bases left in between. CDR3 length: 11 residues. Sequencing was performed with immunoSEQ multiplex PCR; in TCRdb, only in-frame clones are kept and a portion is missing. The data contain a few hundred thousand clones, roughly 90% of them singletons. Recruits, aged roughly 18 to 95 years, lived in 24 US areas. Participants' own reports of clinical history determined their cohort assignment. The rearrangement uses TRBV20-1 and TRBJ1-2; no firm D call. Source material: PBMCs or T cells enriched from blood (not recorded which). The TCR sequence derives from a man aged 25 to 40 who had been exposed to COVID-19. The CDR3 protein is CSARGGTGYTF. Written as DNA, the CDR3 is TGCAGTGCTAGAGGAGGTACTGGCTACACCTTC.